This passage covers 9 T cell receptor beta chains from one sample sequenced in a study of blood T cell repertoires in COVID-19. Profiled with immunoSEQ multiplex PCR; TCRdb holds only in-frame clones, not every one. The table includes over 95,000 clones, approximately 84% detected once. Sequencing was done on a sample of peripheral blood. The receptor set was obtained from a woman aged 40-49 years with acute or convalescent COVID-19.

A word on this clone: In the same sample, other DNA sequences code for this CDR3. The chain is built from TRBV7-2 and TRBJ1-1, with TRBD1 matching over 7 bases. Trimming cost V 5 bases and J 1 base; bases outside gene matches: 4. The CDR3 covers 14 residues. Germline assignment: CDR1 SGHTA and CDR2 FQGNSA. The CDR3 nucleotides are TGTGCCAGCAGCATAAGACAGGGGAACACTGAAGCTTTCTTT. Protein: CASSIRQGNTEAFF.

The chain employs TRBV6-1 and TRBJ2-1, with TRBD1 identical over 10 bases. Germline assignment: CDR1 MNHNS and CDR2 SASEGT. J was trimmed by 4 bases and V by 4 bases; bases with no gene match: 7. This CDR3 contains 16 residues. CDR3: CASSGPGQGTYNEQFF. As DNA, the CDR3 is TGTGCCAGCAGTGGGCCGGGACAGGGGACTTACAATGAGCAGTTCTTC.

The V call is TRBV3-1 (or the pseudogene TRBV3-2), the J call TRBJ1-1; 7 bases map to TRBD1. After removal of 2 bases from V and 3 bases from J, the junction contained 3 bases not matched to a gene. From germline, CDR1 is LGHDT and CDR2 YNNKEL (reference sequence). This CDR3 is built from 14 residues. Here the CDR3 reads CASSQLTGDTEAFF. The DNA for the CDR3 is TGTGCCAGCAGCCAACTTACAGGGGACACTGAAGCTTTCTTT.

The chain couples TRBV4-1 to TRBJ1-5; no firm D call. Germline V gene sequence: CDR1 MGHRA, CDR2 YSYEKL. Trimming cost V 0 bases and J 0 bases, with 9 bases left between them. CDR3 length: 16 amino acids. This CDR3 reads CASSQETKNSNQPQHF. CDR3 DNA sequence: TGCGCCAGCAGCCAAGAGACAAAGAATAGCAATCAGCCCCAGCATTTT.

The rearrangement joins TRBV20-1 to TRBJ2-6; the D is unclear. V was shortened by 3 bases and J by 2 bases, with 11 bases between the two germline ends. CDR3 length equals 15 residues. The germline CDR1 and CDR2 sequences are DFQATT and SNEGSKA (reference sequence). The CDR3 bases are TGCAGTGCTAGTGACTCAGGCCCTGGGGCCAACGTCCTGACTTTC. Translating gives CSASDSGPGANVLTF.

This clone was counted a few times. The genes are TRBV30 and TRBJ2-7, with 7 positions matching TRBD2. V was clipped by 5 bases and J by 2 bases; unmatched bases: 9. The CDR3 is made up of 14 amino acids. The germline V gene encodes CDR1 GTSNPN and CDR2 SVGIG (reference sequence). CDR3 DNA sequence: TGTGCCTGGGGGCAAGGGAGGGCAGCCTACGAGCAGTACTTC. This sequence encodes CAWGQGRAAYEQYF. The full variable domain, in which reference TRBV30 and TRBJ2-7 provide the parts outside the CDR3, is SQTIHQWPATLVQPVGSPLSLECTVEGTSNPNLYWYRQAAGRGLQLLFYSVGIGQISSEVPQNLSASRPQDRQFILSSKKLLLSDSGFYLCAWGQGRAAYEQYFGPGTRLTVT.

This chain joins TRBV5-4 and TRBJ1-2; D is possibly TRBD1 (5 bases). The V end lost 1 base, the J end lost 3 bases, and 7 bases lay between the germline ends. Germline V gene lookup returns CDR1 SGHNT and CDR2 YYREEE (reference sequence). The CDR3 covers 13 residues. In nucleotides, the CDR3 is TGTGCCAGCAGCTTGATAGGGGACTATGGCTACACCTTC. Amino acids: CASSLIGDYGYTF.

The rearrangement uses TRBV5-1 and TRBJ2-3; 10 bases align to TRBD2. The germline V gene has CDR1 SGHRS and CDR2 YFSETQ. The CDR3 runs to 16 residues. The junction had 14 bases not matched to a gene; V was cut back by 7 bases and J by 6 bases. CDR3: CASRITAGGLMDTQYF. CDR3 DNA: TGCGCCAGCCGGATTACAGCGGGGGGGCTTATGGATACGCAGTATTTT.

CDR3 in DNA: TGCGCCAGCAGCCAAGGAGGACAGCGAGACTCCTATAATTCACCCCTCCACTTT. Residues: CASSQGGQRDSYNSPLHF. J is TRBJ1-6 and V is TRBV4-1; tentatively, D is TRBD1 (6 bases). CDR1 and CDR2 from the germline V gene are MGHRA and YSYEKL. CDR3 length: 18 amino acids. Trimming left V 1 base short and J 0 bases short, with 13 bases between.